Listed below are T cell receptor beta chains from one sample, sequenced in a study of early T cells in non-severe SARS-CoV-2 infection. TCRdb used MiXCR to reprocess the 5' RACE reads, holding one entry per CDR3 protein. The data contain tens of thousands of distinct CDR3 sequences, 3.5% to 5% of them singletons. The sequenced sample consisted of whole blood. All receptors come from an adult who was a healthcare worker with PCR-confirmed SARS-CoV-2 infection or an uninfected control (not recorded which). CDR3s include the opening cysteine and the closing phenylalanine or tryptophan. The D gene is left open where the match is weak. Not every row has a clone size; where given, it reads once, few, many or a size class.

CDR3nt: TGTGCCAGCAGCCCCAGCACCTACAACCAGCCCCAGCATTTT
CDR3aa: CASSPSTYNQPQHF
d_gene: .
v_gene: TRBV6-6
abundance: medium-sized
j_gene: TRBJ1-5

CDR3nt: TGTGCCAGCAGCCCACAAGTTCCGGACCCCGGTGAGCAGTTCTTC
CDR3aa: CASSPQVPDPGEQFF
d_gene: .
v_gene: TRBV7-2
abundance: many
j_gene: TRBJ2-1

CDR3nt: TGTGCCATCAGTGAGTCCGTTGACGCTTCCTACGAGCAGTACTTC
CDR3aa: CAISESVDASYEQYF
d_gene: .
v_gene: TRBV10-3
abundance: few
j_gene: TRBJ2-7

CDR3nt: TGTGCCAGCAGCTCCCGGGGACTGTCCGGATCACCCCTCCACTTT
CDR3aa: CASSSRGLSGSPLHF
d_gene: .
v_gene: TRBV7-2
abundance: many
j_gene: TRBJ1-6

CDR3nt: TGTGCCAAGAGCCTCGGGCACACAGATACGCAGTATTTT
CDR3aa: CAKSLGHTDTQYF
d_gene: .
v_gene: TRBV21-1
abundance: many
j_gene: TRBJ2-3

CDR3nt: TGTGCCAGCAGTTCCCGCAGTTCGGAGTTCTTC
CDR3aa: CASSSRSSEFF
d_gene: .
v_gene: TRBV28
abundance: many
j_gene: TRBJ2-1

CDR3nt: TGCGCCAGCAGCCAAGAGATGTCGGGGACCCAGTACTTC
CDR3aa: CASSQEMSGTQYF
d_gene: .
v_gene: TRBV4-3
abundance: .
j_gene: TRBJ2-5

CDR3nt: TGTGCCAGCAGTGACTGGACTAGAGAGCAGTACTTC
CDR3aa: CASSDWTREQYF
d_gene: TRBD2
v_gene: TRBV25-1
abundance: many
j_gene: TRBJ2-7

CDR3nt: TGTGCCAGCAGCTTGACAGGGGAGGAGACCCAGTACTTC
CDR3aa: CASSLTGEETQYF
d_gene: TRBD1
v_gene: TRBV5-4
abundance: many
j_gene: TRBJ2-5

CDR3nt: TGTGCCAGCGAGACGGCAACTAATGAAAAACTGTTTTTT
CDR3aa: CASETATNEKLFF
d_gene: .
v_gene: TRBV19
abundance: many
j_gene: TRBJ1-4

CDR3nt: TGTGCCAGCAGCGCCCGGCCACTTGATACGCAGTATTTT
CDR3aa: CASSARPLDTQYF
d_gene: .
v_gene: TRBV2
abundance: few
j_gene: TRBJ2-3

CDR3nt: TGTGCCAGCTCACCAACGGCAAACTCTGGAAACACCATATATTTT
CDR3aa: CASSPTANSGNTIYF
d_gene: .
v_gene: TRBV18
abundance: .
j_gene: TRBJ1-3

CDR3nt: TGTGCCAGCCGGTACCTCGGGGGCAATGAGCAGTTCTTC
CDR3aa: CASRYLGGNEQFF
d_gene: .
v_gene: TRBV28
abundance: .
j_gene: TRBJ2-1

CDR3nt: TGTGCCAGCAGTTTGGTAGGGGCGAACACTGAAGCTTTCTTT
CDR3aa: CASSLVGANTEAFF
d_gene: .
v_gene: TRBV27
abundance: .
j_gene: TRBJ1-1

CDR3nt: TGCGCCAGCAGCTTGGGAGGAGGGGCCCCCAATGAGCAGTTCTTC
CDR3aa: CASSLGGGAPNEQFF
d_gene: .
v_gene: TRBV5-1
abundance: many
j_gene: TRBJ2-1

CDR3nt: TGTGCCAGCAGCTTAACTCCCTCGTTGGGGGAGCAGTACTTC
CDR3aa: CASSLTPSLGEQYF
d_gene: .
v_gene: TRBV7-3
abundance: many
j_gene: TRBJ2-7

CDR3nt: TGTGCCAGCAGTGAAGGAGGGGGTGGACAGGGCTACGAGCAGTACTTC
CDR3aa: CASSEGGGGQGYEQYF
d_gene: TRBD1
v_gene: TRBV6-1
abundance: many
j_gene: TRBJ2-7

CDR3nt: TGTGCCAGCAGCCTAAGGACAGGGGCCACTGAAGCTTTCTTT
CDR3aa: CASSLRTGATEAFF
d_gene: TRBD1
v_gene: TRBV7-2
abundance: many
j_gene: TRBJ1-1

CDR3nt: TGCGCCAGCAGCTTAACCCTAAGAGGTGCCTACGAGCAGTACTTC
CDR3aa: CASSLTLRGAYEQYF
d_gene: .
v_gene: TRBV5-1
abundance: many
j_gene: TRBJ2-7

CDR3nt: TGTGCCAGCAGCTTAGGACTAGCGGATCAAGAGACCCAGTACTTC
CDR3aa: CASSLGLADQETQYF
d_gene: TRBD2
v_gene: TRBV7-6
abundance: .
j_gene: TRBJ2-5

CDR3nt: TGTGCCAGCAGCCGGGAAGGGACTGCCTACAATGAGCAGTTCTTC
CDR3aa: CASSREGTAYNEQFF
d_gene: .
v_gene: TRBV5-4
abundance: .
j_gene: TRBJ2-1

CDR3nt: TGTGCCAGCCTTTCAGATCAGCCCCAGCATTTT
CDR3aa: CASLSDQPQHF
d_gene: .
v_gene: TRBV6-4
abundance: .
j_gene: TRBJ1-5

CDR3nt: TGTGCCAGCAGGCTCTCTGGGGCCAACGTCCTGACTTTC
CDR3aa: CASRLSGANVLTF
d_gene: .
v_gene: TRBV7-2
abundance: many
j_gene: TRBJ2-6

CDR3nt: TGTGCCAGCAGCTCAACCGCAGGGACGGACTATGGCTACACCTTC
CDR3aa: CASSSTAGTDYGYTF
d_gene: .
v_gene: TRBV7-6
abundance: few
j_gene: TRBJ1-2

CDR3nt: TGTGCCAGCAGTTTAGCACTATCCTTACACCAAGAGACCCAGTACTTC
CDR3aa: CASSLALSLHQETQYF
d_gene: .
v_gene: TRBV12-3/TRBV12-4
abundance: many
j_gene: TRBJ2-5

CDR3nt: TGCAGTGCCCCTAGGGGAGTAGTCGGCTACGAGCAGTACTTC
CDR3aa: CSAPRGVVGYEQYF
d_gene: .
v_gene: TRBV20-1
abundance: many
j_gene: TRBJ2-7

CDR3nt: TGTGCCAGCAGCGTAGTCGCGTCTGGGGGGGAGCTGTTTTTT
CDR3aa: CASSVVASGGELFF
d_gene: .
v_gene: TRBV9
abundance: few
j_gene: TRBJ2-2

CDR3nt: TGTGCCAGCAGACCAGACAGGGCTGGAAACACCATATATTTT
CDR3aa: CASRPDRAGNTIYF
d_gene: TRBD1
v_gene: TRBV6-6
abundance: few
j_gene: TRBJ1-3

CDR3nt: TGCAGCGTCGGTACCGGGACAGGGGGCACCGGGGAGCTGTTTTTT
CDR3aa: CSVGTGTGGTGELFF
d_gene: TRBD1
v_gene: TRBV29-1
abundance: medium-sized
j_gene: TRBJ2-2

CDR3nt: TGCGCCAGCAGCCAAGATGTGGGGGGACACAATGAGCAGTTCTTC
CDR3aa: CASSQDVGGHNEQFF
d_gene: .
v_gene: TRBV4-3
abundance: many
j_gene: TRBJ2-1

CDR3nt: TGTGCCAGCCGAAAGGCCCTAAGGGGGACGGGGATCTATGGCTACACCTTC
CDR3aa: CASRKALRGTGIYGYTF
d_gene: .
v_gene: TRBV6-5
abundance: medium-sized
j_gene: TRBJ1-2

CDR3nt: TGTGCCAGCAGCCAAGGTCGGGACGTCCCTGGGCCCCAGCATTTT
CDR3aa: CASSQGRDVPGPQHF
d_gene: .
v_gene: TRBV7-9
abundance: many
j_gene: TRBJ1-5

CDR3nt: TGTGCCAGCAGTAATCGGATTCTGGAGACCCAGTACTTC
CDR3aa: CASSNRILETQYF
d_gene: .
v_gene: TRBV12-3/TRBV12-4
abundance: many
j_gene: TRBJ2-5

CDR3nt: TGTGCCAGTCTCGCAACAGGGTCGGGGGAAAAACTGTTTTTT
CDR3aa: CASLATGSGEKLFF
d_gene: .
v_gene: TRBV28
abundance: many
j_gene: TRBJ1-4

CDR3nt: TGTGCCAGCAGCCCGCGGGACTGGGGGAGGGAGCAGTTCTTC
CDR3aa: CASSPRDWGREQFF
d_gene: .
v_gene: TRBV7-2
abundance: many
j_gene: TRBJ2-1

CDR3nt: TGCAGTGCTACGAAGAGCACTGAAGCTTTCTTT
CDR3aa: CSATKSTEAFF
d_gene: .
v_gene: TRBV20-1
abundance: medium-sized
j_gene: TRBJ1-1

CDR3nt: TGTGCCAGCAGCTTAGACAGCTATAAGCAGTACTTC
CDR3aa: CASSLDSYKQYF
d_gene: .
v_gene: TRBV11-2
abundance: .
j_gene: TRBJ2-7

CDR3nt: TGCAGTGCTCGCCTGCCCTACCGAGGGGGTCTCTACGAGCAGTACTTC
CDR3aa: CSARLPYRGGLYEQYF
d_gene: .
v_gene: TRBV20-1
abundance: many
j_gene: TRBJ2-7

CDR3nt: TGTGCCTGGAGTGGTGAACGGGACACGGTTAACTATGGCTACACCTTC
CDR3aa: CAWSGERDTVNYGYTF
d_gene: .
v_gene: TRBV30
abundance: few
j_gene: TRBJ1-2

CDR3nt: TGCAGTGCAGGGCTCGTACAAGAGACCCAGTACTTC
CDR3aa: CSAGLVQETQYF
d_gene: .
v_gene: TRBV20-1
abundance: .
j_gene: TRBJ2-5

CDR3nt: TGCAGTGCTAGAGGCAATCTGGGGAACGGAAACACCATATATTTT
CDR3aa: CSARGNLGNGNTIYF
d_gene: .
v_gene: TRBV20-1
abundance: many
j_gene: TRBJ1-3

CDR3nt: TGTGCCACCAGACGCTATAGCACAGATACGCAGTATTTT
CDR3aa: CATRRYSTDTQYF
d_gene: .
v_gene: TRBV24-1
abundance: many
j_gene: TRBJ2-3

CDR3nt: TGTGCCTGGAGCCCCTTCGGCTATGGCTACACCTTC
CDR3aa: CAWSPFGYGYTF
d_gene: .
v_gene: TRBV30
abundance: many
j_gene: TRBJ1-2

CDR3nt: TGTGCCAGCAGTTTATCGGTTCCCAGGGACTCCCACGAGCAGTACTTC
CDR3aa: CASSLSVPRDSHEQYF
d_gene: .
v_gene: TRBV27
abundance: many
j_gene: TRBJ2-7

CDR3nt: TGCGCCAGCAGGCCGGACAGGTTTTGGGAGCAGTACTTC
CDR3aa: CASRPDRFWEQYF
d_gene: TRBD1
v_gene: TRBV5-1
abundance: .
j_gene: TRBJ2-7

CDR3nt: TGTGCCAGCAGCACCCCGCGGGGCCACAATGAGCAGTTCTTC
CDR3aa: CASSTPRGHNEQFF
d_gene: .
v_gene: TRBV7-9
abundance: many
j_gene: TRBJ2-1

CDR3nt: TGTGCCAGCGGAGACCCCTACGAGCAGTACTTC
CDR3aa: CASGDPYEQYF
d_gene: .
v_gene: TRBV12-3/TRBV12-4
abundance: many
j_gene: TRBJ2-7

CDR3nt: TGTGCCAGCAGCCAATCTCCGGGCCTAAATGAAAAACTGTTTTTT
CDR3aa: CASSQSPGLNEKLFF
d_gene: .
v_gene: TRBV3-1
abundance: many
j_gene: TRBJ1-4

CDR3nt: TGCAGCGTTGTGTGGAGACAGGGTCCCTACGAGCAGTACTTC
CDR3aa: CSVVWRQGPYEQYF
d_gene: TRBD1
v_gene: TRBV29-1
abundance: few
j_gene: TRBJ2-7

CDR3nt: TGTGCCAGCAGGTCAAACCTAGCGGTTCATGATACGCAGTATTTT
CDR3aa: CASRSNLAVHDTQYF
d_gene: TRBD2
v_gene: TRBV6-6
abundance: many
j_gene: TRBJ2-3

CDR3nt: TGTGCCAGCAGCTTAGGGTACCATGGCTACACCTTC
CDR3aa: CASSLGYHGYTF
d_gene: .
v_gene: TRBV11-2
abundance: medium-sized
j_gene: TRBJ1-2

CDR3nt: TGTGCCAGCAGCCGGATGCAAGGGAATGAAAAACTGTTTTTT
CDR3aa: CASSRMQGNEKLFF
d_gene: .
v_gene: TRBV12-3/TRBV12-4
abundance: many
j_gene: TRBJ1-4

CDR3nt: TGCGCCAGCAGCCAAGATCCGGGACTAGCCGGGAGTACAGATACGCAGTATTTT
CDR3aa: CASSQDPGLAGSTDTQYF
d_gene: TRBD2
v_gene: TRBV4-3
abundance: many
j_gene: TRBJ2-3